These 23 T cell receptor beta chains share one sample of origin, sequenced in a study of T cell repertoires in cytomegalovirus infection. Antigens of these TCRs are unknown. TCRdb reprocessed the reads via MiXCR and lists one record per CDR3 protein. The data hold about 110,000 distinct CDR3 sequences, with around 31% observed a single time. The input for sequencing was CD8+ T cells from cultured PBMCs, taken from culture after CMV antigen stimulation. The receptor source for this set is a human donor in good health (CMV status not recorded). Some clones in this sample may be carry-over from other donors' samples.

J is TRBJ2-7 and V is TRBV20-1; 8 nucleotides align to TRBD1. CDR3 size: 15 residues. With 0 bases clipped from V and 1 base from J, the junction kept 5 bases outside the gene matches. Germline CDR1 is DFQATT and CDR2 is SNEGSKA (reference sequence). CDR3 sequence (DNA): TGCAGTGCTAGAGATGACGACAGGGGATCCTACGAGCAGTACTTC. It codes for CSARDDDRGSYEQYF.

The chain couples TRBV6-2 or TRBV6-3 to TRBJ1-1, with a weak D call TRBD1 (6 bases). The V gene's germline CDR1 is MNHEY and CDR2 SVGEGT. The V end was cut by 2 bases, the J end by 1 base, with 8 bases between. The CDR3 covers 14 residues. The CDR3 nucleotides read TGTGCCAGCAGTTACGGGGACACGAACACTGAAGCTTTCTTT. Protein product: CASSYGDTNTEAFF.

CDR3 amino acids: CAISETGGGQETQYF. CDR3 in DNA: TGTGCCATCAGTGAGACCGGAGGGGGCCAAGAGACCCAGTACTTC. The chain joins TRBV10-3 to TRBJ2-5; perhaps D is TRBD1 or TRBD2 (6 bases each). Trimming shortened V by 2 bases and J by 1 base, and 11 bases separated the two germline ends. This CDR3 is built from 15 residues. Germline lookup yields CDR1 ENHRY and CDR2 SYGVKD.

This rearrangement joins TRBV20-1 to TRBJ2-7, with 10 bases fitting TRBD2. From germline, CDR1 is DFQATT and CDR2 SNEGSKA (reference sequence). The CDR3 is 14 residues long. Unmatched junction bases numbered 6, after V lost 4 bases and J lost 3 bases. The CDR3 reads CSATKRGGLYEQYF. The DNA for the CDR3 is TGCAGTGCTACTAAGCGGGGGGGGCTCTACGAGCAGTACTTC.

The chain recombines TRBV19 with TRBJ2-1; 8 bases fit TRBD2. Trimming cost V 3 bases and J 8 bases; bases outside gene matches: 9. CDR1 and CDR2 from the germline V gene are LNHDA and SQIVND (reference sequence). The CDR3 runs to 15 residues. CDR3 bases: TGTGCCAGTAGTATCTACGGGGGGGGGCGGGATGAGCAGTTCTTC. Translated: CASSIYGGGRDEQFF.

The table lists this clonotype with a few counts. The rearrangement joins TRBV7-6 to TRBJ2-3, with D possibly being TRBD1 or TRBD2 (6 bases each). The CDR3 is 15 residues long. V dropped 2 bases and J dropped 6 bases, with 15 bases sitting between them. Germline lookup yields CDR1 SGHVS and CDR2 FNYEAQ. This CDR3 reads CASSLTGGPSDTQYF. CDR3 nucleotide sequence: TGTGCCAGCAGCTTAACCGGGGGCCCCTCTGATACGCAGTATTTT.

The sample holds a few counts of this clonotype. The J gene is TRBJ1-5, the V gene TRBV27; D possibly corresponds to TRBD1 (5 bases). From germline, CDR1 is MNHEY and CDR2 SMNVEV (reference sequence). CDR3 length: 13 amino acids. Trimming pared 3 bases from V and 6 bases from J, leaving 9 bases between. The CDR3 nucleotides are TGTGCCAGCAGTTTCCAGGGTATTCAGCCCCAGCATTTT. Amino acid sequence: CASSFQGIQPQHF.

The rearrangement uses TRBV18 and TRBJ2-7; D gene ambiguous. CDR3 size: 12 residues. Germline V gene data show CDR1 as KGHSH and CDR2 as LQKENI. V was trimmed by 6 bases and J by 3 bases, leaving 9 bases between them. CDR3: CASSTENYEQYF. CDR3 in DNA: TGTGCCAGCTCGACGGAGAACTACGAGCAGTACTTC.

The chain recombines TRBV27 with TRBJ2-7; D might be TRBD1 (6 bases). CDR3 length: 14 residues. Germline V lookup: CDR1 MNHEY, CDR2 SMNVEV (reference sequence). The ends were cut back, 4 bases at V and 4 bases at J, with 14 bases in the middle. The CDR3 region is CASSSGHQWYEQYF. The CDR3 nucleotides read TGTGCCAGCAGTTCGGGACATCAATGGTACGAGCAGTACTTC.

The chain recombines TRBV12-3 or TRBV12-4 with TRBJ2-2; D possibly corresponds to TRBD1 (6 bases). V was shortened by 2 bases and J by 0 bases, with 7 bases between the two germline ends. The CDR3 consists of 15 residues. The CDR3 loop is CASSLRTANTGELFF. CDR3 DNA: TGTGCCAGCAGTTTAAGGACAGCGAACACCGGGGAGCTGTTTTTT.

The J gene is TRBJ2-7, the V gene TRBV7-9; D may be TRBD2 (6 bases). V was cut by 5 bases and J by 3 bases, with 20 bases left in between. The CDR3 covers 16 residues. Germline CDR1 SEHNR, CDR2 FQNEAQ (reference sequence). This CDR3 reads CASSPRESTRGYEQYF. DNA of the CDR3: TGTGCCAGCAGCCCTCGGGAGAGTACCCGAGGCTACGAGCAGTACTTC.

The CDR3: CASSFRPPLAGGGRDNEQFF. The CDR3 DNA reads as TGTGCCAGCAGTTTCAGGCCCCCACTAGCGGGGGGCGGCCGAGACAATGAGCAGTTCTTC. This chain joins TRBV27 and TRBJ2-1, with TRBD2 identical over 12 bases. Germline-derived CDR1 and CDR2 are MNHEY and SMNVEV (reference sequence). V trimming: 3 bases; J trimming: 5 bases; junction bases outside the gene matches: 17. The CDR3 runs 20 residues.

This chain connects TRBV5-5 to TRBJ2-2; TRBD2 agrees at 8 bases. The CDR3 contains 16 residues. Trimming took 0 bases from V and 5 from J; bases not matched to a gene: 6. CDR1 is SGHKS and CDR2 is YYEKEE in the germline V gene (reference sequence). The CDR3 sequence is CASSLVSGGPTGELFF. The CDR3 coding sequence is TGTGCCAGCAGCTTGGTATCGGGAGGGCCGACCGGGGAGCTGTTTTTT.

This clonotype occurred a few times. The gene calls are TRBV5-6 and TRBJ2-1; TRBD2 agrees at 9 bases. This CDR3 region has 17 residues. The germline V gene encodes CDR1 SGHDT and CDR2 YYEEEE. With V trimmed by 1 base and J by 7 bases, 12 bases remained unmatched. The CDR3, as DNA: TGTGCCAGCAGCTTGCGGAGCGGGGGGTTCCTTCTAAATGAGCAGTTCTTC. This sequence encodes CASSLRSGGFLLNEQFF.

This chain connects TRBV6-2 or TRBV6-3 to TRBJ1-1; D ambiguous. The CDR3 has 13 amino acids. CDR1 and CDR2 (germline): MNHEY, SVGEGT. V gave up 4 bases and J gave up 3 bases, with 9 bases separating them. CDR3 DNA: TGTGCCAGCAGTTTTATAAGCTACACTGAAGCTTTCTTT. As protein: CASSFISYTEAFF.

This clonotype has just a few counts. The V gene is TRBV11-2, the J gene TRBJ2-1, with 8 bases matching TRBD2. Germline-derived CDR1 and CDR2 are SGHAT and FQNNGV. Trimming cost V 1 base and J 3 bases; bases outside gene matches: 5. The CDR3 contains 16 residues. The CDR3 protein is CASSLAAGGLYNEQFF. CDR3 DNA: TGTGCCAGCAGCTTAGCGGCGGGGGGCCTCTACAATGAGCAGTTCTTC. Full variable domain (missing parts from reference TRBV11-2 and TRBJ2-1): EAGVAQSPRYKIIEKRQSVAFWCNPISGHATLYWYQQILGQGPKLLIQFQNNGVVDDSQLPKDRFSAERLKGVDSTLKIQPAKLEDSAVYLCASSLAAGGLYNEQFFGPGTRLTVL.

In this sample, this clonotype turned up many times. The genes are TRBV7-2 and TRBJ2-7, with a possible D match to TRBD1 (6 bases). V dropped 5 bases and J dropped 3 bases, with 17 bases sitting between them. CDR3 length equals 15 residues. Germline loops: CDR1 SGHTA, CDR2 FQGNSA. The CDR3 spells CASSPPGTPSYEQYF. CDR3 nucleotides: TGTGCCAGCAGCCCCCCGGGGACACCGAGCTACGAGCAGTACTTC.

V is TRBV7-9 and J is TRBJ2-1; 7 positions match TRBD2. Germline V gene lookup returns CDR1 SEHNR and CDR2 FQNEAQ (reference sequence). This CDR3 is 13 amino acids long. The CDR3 sequence: CASVAGDYNEQFF. The CDR3 DNA follows: TGTGCTTCAGTGGCGGGGGACTACAATGAGCAGTTCTTC. Drawing the rest from reference TRBV7-9 and TRBJ2-1, the complete variable domain is DTGVSQNPRHKITKRGQNVTFRCDPISEHNRLYWYRQTLGQGPEFLTYFQNEAQLEKSRLLSDRFSAERPKGSFSTLEIQRTEQGDSAMYLCASVAGDYNEQFFGPGTRLTVL.

The rearrangement joins TRBV11-2 to TRBJ1-6; D gene ambiguous. Germline CDR1 is SGHAT and CDR2 is FQNNGV. The V end lost 5 bases, the J end lost 2 bases, and 10 bases lay between the germline ends. This CDR3 contains 15 residues. DNA for the CDR3: TGTGCCAGCAGCCTGGAAGCGACCTATAATTCACCCCTCCACTTT. Its protein product is CASSLEATYNSPLHF.

Only one count was recorded for this clonotype. The chain carries TRBV7-9 and TRBJ2-1; TRBD2 matches at 12 bases. Trimming at V came to 5 bases and at J to 5 bases, leaving 4 bases not matched to a gene. This CDR3 has 15 amino acids. Looked up from germline, CDR1 is SEHNR and CDR2 is FQNEAQ (reference sequence). The CDR3 DNA follows: TGTGCCAGCAGCCCTAGCGGGGGGGCACACAATGAGCAGTTCTTC. Encoded protein: CASSPSGGAHNEQFF.

This chain connects TRBV6-2 or TRBV6-3 to TRBJ2-7; a weak D match, TRBD1 (6 bases). Per the germline V gene, CDR1 is MNHEY and CDR2 is SVGEGT. The CDR3 runs 16 residues. The V end lost 0 bases, the J end lost 1 base, and 13 bases lay between the germline ends. The CDR3 nucleotides read TGTGCCAGCAGTTACTCCCCCGTTACAGGGTCCTACGAGCAGTACTTC. This gives the protein CASSYSPVTGSYEQYF.

V usage is TRBV11-2 and J usage is TRBJ2-5; 7 positions match TRBD2. Losses at the gene ends were 7 bases for V and 1 base for J; bases not matched to a gene: 6. Germline V CDR1 and CDR2: SGHAT, FQNNGV. The CDR3 loop spans 14 amino acids. The CDR3 loop reads CASTPGTTQETQYF. In DNA form, the CDR3 reads TGTGCCAGCACCCCCGGGACTACCCAAGAGACCCAGTACTTC.

This clonotype was detected ten times or more. The chain links TRBV6-1 to TRBJ1-1; the D gene is possibly TRBD1 (5 bases). CDR1 and CDR2 from the germline V gene are MNHNS and SASEGT. Trimming stripped 8 bases from V and 0 bases from J, with 13 bases between. The length of the CDR3 is 14 residues. In DNA, the CDR3 is TGTGCCAGCGGGGACGGCCCCATGAACACTGAAGCTTTCTTT. Its translation is CASGDGPMNTEAFF.